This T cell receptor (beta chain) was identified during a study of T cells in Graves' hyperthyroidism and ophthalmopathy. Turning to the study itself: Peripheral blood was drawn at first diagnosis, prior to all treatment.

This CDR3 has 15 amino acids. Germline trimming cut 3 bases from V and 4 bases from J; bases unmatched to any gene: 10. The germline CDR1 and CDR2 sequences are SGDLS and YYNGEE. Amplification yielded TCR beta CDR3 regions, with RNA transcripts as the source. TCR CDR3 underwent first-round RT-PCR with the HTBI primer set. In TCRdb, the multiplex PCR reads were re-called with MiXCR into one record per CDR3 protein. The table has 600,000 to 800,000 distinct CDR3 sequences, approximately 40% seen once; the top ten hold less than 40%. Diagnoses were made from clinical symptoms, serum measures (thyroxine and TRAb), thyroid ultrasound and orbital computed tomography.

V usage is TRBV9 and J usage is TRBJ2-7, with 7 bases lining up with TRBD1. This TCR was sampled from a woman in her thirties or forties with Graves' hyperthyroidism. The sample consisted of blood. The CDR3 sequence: CASSASGRGQYEQYF. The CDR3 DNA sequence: TGTGCCAGCAGCGCGAGTGGACGGGGACAGTACGAGCAGTACTTC.